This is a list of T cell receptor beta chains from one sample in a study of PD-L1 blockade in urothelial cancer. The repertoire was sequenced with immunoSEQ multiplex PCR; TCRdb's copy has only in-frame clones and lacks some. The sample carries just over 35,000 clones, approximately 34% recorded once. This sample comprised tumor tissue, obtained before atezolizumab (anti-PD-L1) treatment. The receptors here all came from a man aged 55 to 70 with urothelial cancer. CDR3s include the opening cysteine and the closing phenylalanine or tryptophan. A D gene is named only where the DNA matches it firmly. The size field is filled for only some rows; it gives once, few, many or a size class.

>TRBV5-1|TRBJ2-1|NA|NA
TGCGCCAGCAGCTTGGAATTGTCTCATAATGAGCAGTTCTTC
CASSLELSHNEQFF
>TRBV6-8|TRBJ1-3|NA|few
TGTGCCAGCAGTAGAGGGACCACAGCCTCTGGAAACACCATATATTTT
CASSRGTTASGNTIYF
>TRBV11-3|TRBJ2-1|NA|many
TGTGCCAGCAGCTTAGATGACTCCCACCCCGTCTACAATGAGCAGTTCTTC
CASSLDDSHPVYNEQFF
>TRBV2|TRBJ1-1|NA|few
TGTGCCAGCAGTGAATCTTGGGACGCTGAAGCTTTCTTT
CASSESWDAEAFF
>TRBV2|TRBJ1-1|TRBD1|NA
TGTGCCAGCAGTGACCCAGGGGGCCGCAATGTGGGCACTGAAGCTTTCTTT
CASSDPGGRNVGTEAFF
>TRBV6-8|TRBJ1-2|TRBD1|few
TGTGCCAGCAGTTCCCGGACAGGGTATGGCTACACCTTC
CASSSRTGYGYTF
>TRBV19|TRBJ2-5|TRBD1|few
TGTGCCAGTAGTGACAACAGGGGGTGGGAGGAGACCCAGTACTTC
CASSDNRGWEETQYF
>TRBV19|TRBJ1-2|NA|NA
TGTGCCAGTAGTACAGATTTAGCCTATGGCTACACCTTC
CASSTDLAYGYTF
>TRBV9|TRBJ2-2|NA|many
TGTGCCAGCAGCGTAGAAGGAGCCGGGGAGCTGTTTTTT
CASSVEGAGELFF
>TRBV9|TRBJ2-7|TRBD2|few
TGTGCCAGCAGCTCCAGGGGACTAGCGGGGGGCGAGCAGTACTTC
CASSSRGLAGGEQYF
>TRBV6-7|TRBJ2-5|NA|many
TGTGCCAGCAATTCCGACAGTGAAGAGACCCAGTACTTC
CASNSDSEETQYF
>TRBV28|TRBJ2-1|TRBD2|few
TGTGCCAGCAGTCCCCGGGTAGCGGGAGCCAATGAGCAGTTCTTC
CASSPRVAGANEQFF
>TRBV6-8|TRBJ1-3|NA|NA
TGTGCCAGCAGCTACGCTCGCGGGAGTACTGGAAACACCATATATTTT
CASSYARGSTGNTIYF